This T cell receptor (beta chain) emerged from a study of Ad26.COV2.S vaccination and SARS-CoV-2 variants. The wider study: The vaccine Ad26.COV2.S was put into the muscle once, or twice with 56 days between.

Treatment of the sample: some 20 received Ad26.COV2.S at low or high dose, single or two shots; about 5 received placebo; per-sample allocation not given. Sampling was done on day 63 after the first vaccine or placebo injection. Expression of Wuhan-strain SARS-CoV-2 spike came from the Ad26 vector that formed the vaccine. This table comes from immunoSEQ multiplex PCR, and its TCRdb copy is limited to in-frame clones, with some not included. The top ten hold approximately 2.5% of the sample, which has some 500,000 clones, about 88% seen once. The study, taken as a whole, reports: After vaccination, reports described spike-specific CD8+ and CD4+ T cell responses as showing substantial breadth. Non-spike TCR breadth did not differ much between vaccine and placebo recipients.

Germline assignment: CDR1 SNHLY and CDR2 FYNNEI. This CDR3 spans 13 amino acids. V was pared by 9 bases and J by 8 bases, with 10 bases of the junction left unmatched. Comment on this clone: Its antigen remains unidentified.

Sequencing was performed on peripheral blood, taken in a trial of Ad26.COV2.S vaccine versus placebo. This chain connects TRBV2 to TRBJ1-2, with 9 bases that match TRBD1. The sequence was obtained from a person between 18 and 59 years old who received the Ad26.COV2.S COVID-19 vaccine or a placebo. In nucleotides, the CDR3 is TGTGCCAGTCGGACAGGGGAAGGGTTGGGCTACACCTTC. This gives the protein CASRTGEGLGYTF.